This TCR beta chain was captured by sequencing in a study of blood T cell repertoires in COVID-19. V was clipped by 3 bases and J by 4 bases, with 8 bases between them. This CDR3 spans 13 amino acids. Germline V gene lookup returns CDR1 KGHDR and CDR2 SFDVKD. Participants, about 18 to 90 years old, spanned under 30 US areas. Original processing methods: Reference gene primer amplification gave estimated nucleated cell counts. Sequencing was performed with immunoSEQ multiplex PCR; in TCRdb, only in-frame clones are kept and a portion is missing. D and trimming come from the DNA, and the V and J calls and clone size come from that table. In the table there are 250,000 to 350,000 clones, nearly 90% of which are singletons.

This rearrangement joins TRBV24-1 to TRBJ2-5; D ambiguous. Sequenced: PBMCs or T cells enriched from blood (not recorded which). This clonotype was obtained from a woman in her late teens or twenties with acute COVID-19. The CDR3 here is CATSDPSRETQYF. Written as DNA, the CDR3 is TGTGCCACCAGTGATCCGTCCCGAGAGACCCAGTACTTC.